This passage covers 26 T cell receptor beta chains from one sample sequenced in a study of PD-L1 blockade in urothelial cancer. The method was immunoSEQ multiplex PCR; TCRdb's version includes in-frame clones alone and lacks a portion of them. In the table there are 58,000 or so clones, about 86% of which are singletons. This specimen consisted of PBMCs, obtained around atezolizumab (anti-PD-L1) treatment. These receptors were obtained from a man aged 45 to 65 with urothelial cancer.

The rearrangement links TRBV30 to TRBJ1-1; D unresolved. V gave up 7 bases and J gave up 3 bases, with 12 bases separating them. Germline values: CDR1 GTSNPN, CDR2 SVGIG (reference sequence). This CDR3 comprises 12 residues. DNA for the CDR3: TGTGCCTCCAGAGGGCTCTACACTGAAGCTTTCTTT. It codes for CASRGLYTEAFF.

V and J are TRBV28 and TRBJ2-7; tentatively, D is TRBD1 (5 bases). Per the germline V gene, CDR1 is MDHEN and CDR2 is SYDVKM. This CDR3 has 12 amino acids. Trimming removed 7 bases at V and 0 bases at J, with 7 bases between. In nucleotides, the CDR3 is TGTGCCAGCAAGCAGGGCTCCTACGAGCAGTACTTC. Protein: CASKQGSYEQYF.

This clone was counted a single time. V and J are TRBV10-3 and TRBJ1-5; D may be TRBD1 (5 bases). The CDR3 spans 13 residues. The ends were cut back, 5 bases at V and 7 bases at J, with 12 bases in the middle. Per the germline V gene, CDR1 is ENHRY and CDR2 is SYGVKD. The CDR3 DNA follows: TGTGCCATCAGTTCAGGGTTACAGCAGCCCCAGCATTTT. Protein sequence: CAISSGLQQPQHF.

V usage is TRBV5-1 and J usage is TRBJ1-3; D gene uncertain. The CDR3 length is 15 residues. V was shortened by 0 bases and J by 3 bases, with 10 bases between the two germline ends. Germline V CDR1 and CDR2: SGHRS, YFSETQ. Written as DNA, the CDR3 is TGCGCCAGCAGCTTGGACGGGGTGGGTGGAAACACCATATATTTT. Amino acid sequence: CASSLDGVGGNTIYF.

This chain links TRBV27 with TRBJ2-2; 11 positions match TRBD2. Trimming removed 6 bases from V and 5 bases from J; junction bases left unmatched: 11. This CDR3 contains 17 residues. CDR1 is MNHEY, CDR2 SMNVEV, per germline (reference sequence). The CDR3 nucleotides are TGTGCCAGCAGCAGCTACGGACTAGCGGGCCGAACCGGGGAGCTGTTTTTT. It specifies CASSSYGLAGRTGELFF.

The V and J genes are TRBV28 and TRBJ2-7; 14 bases are a match to TRBD2. Germline CDR1 and CDR2: MDHEN and SYDVKM. V lost 2 bases and J lost 5; bases outside the gene matches: 5. The CDR3 is made up of 16 amino acids. The CDR3 loop is CASSLTGTSGGNEQYF. In nucleotides, the CDR3 is TGTGCCAGCAGTTTAACAGGGACTAGCGGGGGCAACGAGCAGTACTTC. Full variable domain (remainder filled in from reference TRBV28 and TRBJ2-7): DVKVTQSSRYLVKRTGEKVFLECVQDMDHENMFWYRQDPGLGLRLIYFSYDVKMKEKGDIPEGYSVSREKKERFSLILESASTNQTSMYLCASSLTGTSGGNEQYFGPGTRLTVT.

The chain couples TRBV15 to TRBJ2-5, with 10 bases aligning to TRBD2. With V trimmed by 0 bases and J by 3 bases, 13 bases remained unmatched. The germline V gene encodes CDR1 LNHNV and CDR2 YYDKDF (reference sequence). The CDR3 extends over 19 amino acids. CDR3 DNA sequence: TGTGCCACCAGCAGAGATCGGGGTCTGGCTAGCGGGAGCGAAGAGACCCAGTACTTC. This gives the protein CATSRDRGLASGSEETQYF.

This chain connects TRBV30 to TRBJ1-1; D gene unclear. V lost 2 bases, J lost 2 bases, and 6 bases lay in between. CDR1 is GTSNPN, CDR2 SVGIG, per germline (reference sequence). The CDR3 sequence is 12 residues long. CDR3 bases: TGTGCCTGGAGTCGAGCCAACACTGAAGCTTTCTTT. Protein: CAWSRANTEAFF.

The chain is built from TRBV6-1 and TRBJ2-7, with 7 bases identical to TRBD2. The CDR3 loop spans 15 amino acids. Germline assignment: CDR1 MNHNS and CDR2 SASEGT. Trimming took 0 bases from V and 2 from J; bases not matched to a gene: 4. CDR3 protein: CASSEARGLAYEQYF. The CDR3 nucleotides read TGTGCCAGCAGTGAAGCAAGAGGACTAGCCTACGAGCAGTACTTC.

This sequence joins TRBV28 and TRBJ2-6; 8 nucleotides agree with TRBD1. Germline loops: CDR1 MDHEN, CDR2 SYDVKM. This CDR3 comprises 18 residues. With V trimmed by 5 bases and J by 0 bases, 9 bases remained unmatched. DNA for the CDR3: TGTGCCAGCAGTCGTGGTGGACAGGGAAGCTCTGGGGCCAACGTCCTGACTTTC. Protein product: CASSRGGQGSSGANVLTF.

The chain employs TRBV5-1 and TRBJ1-2; 7 nucleotides line up with TRBD1. This CDR3 has 16 amino acids. V lost 4 bases and J lost 3; bases outside the gene matches: 12. Germline CDR1 reads SGHRS; CDR2 reads YFSETQ. The CDR3 nucleotides are TGCGCCAGCAGCCCGGCGGTCTCAGGGGGATACTATGGCTACACCTTC. Amino acid sequence: CASSPAVSGGYYGYTF.

The chain combines TRBV4-1 with TRBJ2-1, with 12 bases aligning to TRBD1. The trim removed 1 base at V and 5 bases at J, leaving 0 bases unmatched. The germline gives CDR1 MGHRA, CDR2 YSYEKL. The CDR3 totals 15 residues. Here the CDR3 reads CASSQGDRGHNEQFF. The CDR3 DNA follows: TGCGCCAGCAGCCAAGGGGACAGGGGGCACAATGAGCAGTTCTTC.

This sequence joins TRBV7-9 and TRBJ2-7; TRBD1 is a possible D gene (6 bases). CDR1 and CDR2 (germline): SEHNR, FQNEAQ (reference sequence). V lost 1 base and J lost 0, with 10 bases in between. The CDR3 contains 15 residues. The CDR3 region has the DNA TGTGCCAGCAGCTTAGGACAGGCGCTCTCCTACGAGCAGTACTTC. Translated, it gives CASSLGQALSYEQYF.

V usage is TRBV5-1 and J usage is TRBJ2-7; 9 bases match TRBD1. V gave up 1 base and J gave up 2 bases; unmatched junction bases: 4. CDR1 is SGHRS, CDR2 YFSETQ, per germline. The CDR3 sequence is 15 residues long. Written as DNA, the CDR3 is TGCGCCAGCAGCTTGATAGGGGACAGGGCCTACGAGCAGTACTTC. It codes for CASSLIGDRAYEQYF.

The chain recombines TRBV2 with TRBJ1-2, with TRBD1 matching 8 bases. The germline CDR1 and CDR2 sequences are SNHLY and FYNNEI. V lost 9 bases to trimming and J lost 5 bases; unmatched junction nucleotides: 5. This CDR3 spans 12 amino acids. CDR3 in DNA: TGTGCCAGTGGACAGGGAAAGTATGGCTACACCTTC. Its protein product is CASGQGKYGYTF.

This clone was detected only a few times. V is TRBV5-4 and J is TRBJ2-1; 11 nucleotides align to TRBD2. Germline V CDR1 and CDR2: SGHNT, YYREEE (reference sequence). The V segment lost 8 bases and the J segment 5 bases; nucleotides outside the gene matches: 3. This CDR3 comprises 13 residues. CDR3 residues: CASRLAGNNEQFF. In DNA, the CDR3 is TGTGCCAGTAGACTAGCGGGGAACAATGAGCAGTTCTTC.

The chain is built from TRBV19 and TRBJ2-5; possible D gene TRBD1, 5 bases. The CDR3 length is 16 residues. V was cut by 4 bases and J by 1 base, with 16 bases left in between. Germline-derived CDR1 and CDR2 are LNHDA and SQIVND (reference sequence). The CDR3 reads CASSNQGRLPQETQYF. CDR3 bases: TGTGCCAGTAGTAATCAGGGCAGGCTTCCCCAAGAGACCCAGTACTTC.

This sequence joins TRBV6-6 and TRBJ1-1; D not certain. The V gene lost 7 bases and the J gene lost 3 bases, with 12 bases spanning the gap. Germline lookup yields CDR1 MNHNY and CDR2 SVGAGI (reference sequence). CDR3 length: 13 residues. The chain's CDR3 is CASKGGGYTEAFF. In DNA, the CDR3 is TGTGCCAGCAAGGGAGGTGGGTACACTGAAGCTTTCTTT.

This chain uses TRBV15 with TRBJ2-1, with 9 bases matching TRBD1. Trimming took 5 bases from V and 4 from J; bases not matched to a gene: 6. Germline V gene sequence: CDR1 LNHNV, CDR2 YYDKDF (reference sequence). CDR3 length equals 15 residues. Here the CDR3 reads CATSPDRGMYNEQFF. Here the CDR3 DNA reads TGTGCCACCAGCCCAGACAGGGGGATGTACAATGAGCAGTTCTTC.

V and J are TRBV19 and TRBJ2-1, with TRBD2 identical over 10 bases. The CDR3 is 16 amino acids. The ends lost 4 bases at V and 7 bases at J; junction bases unmatched: 10. Germline-derived CDR1 and CDR2 are LNHDA and SQIVND (reference sequence). CDR3 nucleotides: TGTGCCAGTAGTACGCAACTAGCGGGAAGGGGGAATGAGCAGTTCTTC. Protein product: CASSTQLAGRGNEQFF.

This chain joins TRBV28 and TRBJ2-5; 8 nucleotides line up with TRBD2. This CDR3 spans 14 amino acids. Per germline, CDR1 MDHEN and CDR2 SYDVKM. The V and J ends lost 3 bases and 7 bases, in that order; junction bases with no gene match: 7. This CDR3 is CASSFTSGIGTQYF. CDR3 bases: TGTGCCAGCAGTTTTACTAGCGGCATTGGGACCCAGTACTTC.

The chain couples TRBV5-1 to TRBJ2-7; D gene ambiguous. CDR1 SGHRS and CDR2 YFSETQ come from the germline V gene. With 2 bases removed from V and 2 bases from J, the gap between germline ends came to 14 bases. The CDR3 has 15 amino acids. Here the CDR3 reads CASSFGGYLPYEQYF. The CDR3 coding sequence is TGCGCCAGCAGCTTCGGCGGTTACCTTCCCTACGAGCAGTACTTC.

For the CDR3, the DNA is TGTGCCAGTAGTATCGAACTAGCGGTAAATGAGCAGTTCTTC. This sequence encodes CASSIELAVNEQFF. This chain links TRBV19 with TRBJ2-1, with 8 bases that match TRBD2. V lost 3 bases and J lost 7; bases outside the gene matches: 5. This CDR3 spans 14 amino acids. Germline CDR1 reads LNHDA; CDR2 reads SQIVND (reference sequence).

This chain uses TRBV19 with TRBJ1-6; maybe TRBD1 (6 bases). CDR1 is LNHDA and CDR2 is SQIVND in the germline V gene (reference sequence). Deletions cut 10 bases from V and 0 bases from J, with 13 bases between. CDR3 length equals 15 residues. In nucleotides, the CDR3 is TGTGCCACCCGGACAGTGAGCTCCTATAATTCACCCCTCCACTTT. Protein sequence: CATRTVSSYNSPLHF.

The chain uses TRBV2 and TRBJ1-1; D remains unclear. The CDR3 totals 12 residues. Germline V gene data show CDR1 as SNHLY and CDR2 as FYNNEI. V lost 7 bases and J 8 bases, leaving 14 bases between the germline ends. The CDR3 region has the DNA TGTGCCAGCATGTGGGAAGGACTAGAAGCTTTCTTT. Its translation: CASMWEGLEAFF. The variable domain in full, completed from reference TRBV2 and TRBJ1-1, reads EPEVTQTPSHQVTQMGQEVILRCVPISNHLYFYWYRQILGQKVEFLVSFYNNEISEKSEIFDDQFSVERPDGSNFTLKIRSTKLEDSAMYFCASMWEGLEAFFGQGTRLTVV.

The rearrangement links TRBV5-1 to TRBJ2-3, with 13 bases fitting TRBD2. CDR3 length: 17 amino acids. J gave up 0 bases and V 3 bases, and 4 bases lay outside the gene matches. The V gene's germline CDR1 is SGHRS and CDR2 YFSETQ. CDR3 sequence reads: CASSYGTSGASTDTQYF. DNA of the CDR3: TGCGCCAGCAGCTACGGGACTAGCGGGGCTAGCACAGATACGCAGTATTTT.